The rows below give T cell receptor beta chains drawn from one sample of a study of blood T cell repertoires in COVID-19. The table came from immunoSEQ multiplex PCR; TCRdb's copy has only in-frame clones and leaves some out. The repertoire holds some 400,000 clones, with roughly 86% as singletons. Sequenced input: PBMCs or T cells enriched from blood (not recorded which). The receptors derive from a woman in her twenties or thirties who had recovered from COVID-19. Both conserved end residues are part of each CDR3. The order of the fields is CDR3 length, clone size, D gene, J gene, V gene, CDR3 DNA, CDR3 protein. The D gene is left open where the match is weak. Clone size is given for some rows only: seen once, a few or many times, or a class if the clone is expanded.

18	.	TRBD2	TRBJ2-3	TRBV3-1/TRBV3-2	TGTGCCAGCAGCCATATAGCGGGAGGGGCAATGGGCACAGATACGCAGTATTTT	CASSHIAGGAMGTDTQYF
14	.	TRBD1	TRBJ1-5	TRBV4-3	TGCGCCAGCAGCCAAGGACAGGGTAGTCAGCCCCAGCATTTT	CASSQGQGSQPQHF
14	.	TRBD1	TRBJ2-1	TRBV30	TGTGCCTATTTCCGGGACAGGGTCCACAATGAGCAGTTCTTC	CAYFRDRVHNEQFF
13	.	.	TRBJ1-1	TRBV19	TGTGCCAGTCGGATGGCGGGGGGGTATGAAGCTTTCTTT	CASRMAGGYEAFF
16	.	TRBD1	TRBJ1-4	TRBV7-9	TGTGCCAGCAGCTTAATTGGACAGGGGGGTAGTGAAAAACTGTTTTTT	CASSLIGQGGSEKLFF
17	.	TRBD1	TRBJ1-1	TRBV7-2	TGTGCCAGCAGCTCCCCCAGGACAGGGGGCACGAACACTGAAGCTTTCTTT	CASSSPRTGGTNTEAFF
14	.	.	TRBJ1-1	TRBV2	TGTGCCAGCAGTGAAGCGCGGGGATACACTGAAGCTTTCTTT	CASSEARGYTEAFF
14	.	TRBD1	TRBJ1-2	TRBV7-8	TGTGCCAGCAGCCCTAGGACAGGAGATTATGGCTACACCTTC	CASSPRTGDYGYTF
14	.	.	TRBJ2-1	TRBV7-9	TGTGCCAGCAGCCAGGACGGGACAAACAATGAGCAGTTCTTC	CASSQDGTNNEQFF
15	.	.	TRBJ1-2	TRBV9	TGTGCCAGCAGCGCCCGAGTCTCTTTTAACTATGGCTACACCTTC	CASSARVSFNYGYTF
13	.	.	TRBJ2-5	TRBV12-3/TRBV12-4	TGTGCCAGCAGACCCGCGGTACAAGAGACCCAGTACTTC	CASRPAVQETQYF
18	.	TRBD1	TRBJ2-7	TRBV7-6	TGTGCCAGCAGCCCGCGGGACGGGACAGGGCTAGATCCTTACGAGCAGTACTTC	CASSPRDGTGLDPYEQYF
14	few	.	TRBJ1-5	TRBV6-5	TGTGCCAGCAGTCCAGGGAAGTACAACCAGCCCCAGCATTTT	CASSPGKYNQPQHF
17	.	TRBD2	TRBJ2-3	TRBV7-2	TGTGCCAGCAGCTTACTTCCTAGCGGGACAACCACAGATACGCAGTATTTT	CASSLLPSGTTTDTQYF
12	.	TRBD1	TRBJ2-7	TRBV4-3	TGCGCCAGCAGCTACCAGGGGGACGAGCAGTACTTC	CASSYQGDEQYF
13	.	TRBD1	TRBJ1-5	TRBV5-4	TGTGCCAGCAGCTTACAGGGGGTTGAGCCCCAGCATTTT	CASSLQGVEPQHF
14	.	.	TRBJ1-4	TRBV5-4	TGTGCCAGCAGCTTGGAAGGGACTTCGGGGAAACTGTTTTTT	CASSLEGTSGKLFF
18	.	TRBD1	TRBJ2-6	TRBV25-1	TGTGCCAGCAGAGGCTACCGGGACAGAGCCTCTGGGGCCAACGTCCTGACTTTC	CASRGYRDRASGANVLTF
15	.	TRBD1	TRBJ1-5	TRBV7-8	TGTGCCAGCAGCCCTAACAGGGGCCCAAGGCAGCCCCAGCATTTT	CASSPNRGPRQPQHF
16	.	TRBD1	TRBJ1-2	TRBV14	TGTGCCAGCAGTCCGGGACAGGGGATCTTAGGCTATGGCTACACCTTC	CASSPGQGILGYGYTF
15	.	TRBD1	TRBJ2-1	TRBV7-9	TGTGCCAGCAGGATCCCAGGGGGCCCTTACAATGAGCAGTTCTTC	CASRIPGGPYNEQFF
15	.	.	TRBJ1-2	TRBV10-3	TGTGCCATCAGTGAGTCTAGCGGGGGAGCCTATGGCTACACCTTC	CAISESSGGAYGYTF
15	.	TRBD1	TRBJ1-1	TRBV7-9	TGTGCCAGCAGCACGCATCGGGACAGCGAGCGGGAAGCTTTCTTT	CASSTHRDSEREAFF
16	.	.	TRBJ1-1	TRBV5-5	TGTGCCAGCAGCTTTACAGATTCTATCATGAACACTGAAGCTTTCTTT	CASSFTDSIMNTEAFF
15	.	.	TRBJ1-2	TRBV4-2	TGTGCCAGCAGCCAAGTTCGGCGGAGCGGTAATGGCTACACCTTC	CASSQVRRSGNGYTF
15	.	TRBD1	TRBJ2-7	TRBV2	TGTGCCAGCAGTTACAGGGGGCAACGAACCTACGAGCAGTACTTC	CASSYRGQRTYEQYF
13	.	.	TRBJ2-7	TRBV5-6	TGTGCCAGCAATCCGGACAGTCCTTACGAGCAGTACTTC	CASNPDSPYEQYF
15	.	.	TRBJ1-1	TRBV27	TGTGCCAGCAGTTTATCATGGGCATCGGGGACTGAAGCTTTCTTT	CASSLSWASGTEAFF
15	.	TRBD1	TRBJ1-2	TRBV6-4	TGTGCCAGCAGCCCTCAACAGGGGGCCAACTATGGCTACACCTTC	CASSPQQGANYGYTF
14	few	.	TRBJ1-5	TRBV30	TGTGCCTGGACTAAGCGGGGGGCGAATCAGCCCCAGCATTTT	CAWTKRGANQPQHF
17	.	TRBD2	TRBJ2-3	TRBV7-6	TGTGCCAGCAGCTTAGAGGGCGCGGGGGGCTACACAGATACGCAGTATTTT	CASSLEGAGGYTDTQYF
19	.	TRBD1	TRBJ1-1	TRBV9	TGTGCCAGCAGCGTAGGACTAGGGGGGACAGGCGGAAAAAACACTGAAGCTTTCTTT	CASSVGLGGTGGKNTEAFF
16	.	TRBD1	TRBJ2-3	TRBV7-8	TGTGCCAGCAGCTTACGGACAGGGGGCGGTACAGATACGCAGTATTTT	CASSLRTGGGTDTQYF
21	.	.	TRBJ2-2	TRBV4-1	TGCGCCAGCAGCCTCCGATTATTTAAAGGCTCCGGGTCCTTAAACACCGGGGAGCTGTTTTTT	CASSLRLFKGSGSLNTGELFF
14	.	.	TRBJ1-1	TRBV18	TGTGCCAGCTCACCACCATCGGTAGACACTGAAGCTTTCTTT	CASSPPSVDTEAFF
15	.	TRBD1	TRBJ1-5	TRBV28	TGTGCCAGCAGTTTGGGGACAGCTAGCAATCAGCCCCAGCATTTT	CASSLGTASNQPQHF
13	.	TRBD1	TRBJ1-5	TRBV28	TGTGCCACTGCGACAGGGGGCAATCAGCCCCAGCATTTT	CATATGGNQPQHF
14	.	.	TRBJ2-3	TRBV7-8	TGTGCCAGCAGCTTATTTGAGCGCACAGATACGCAGTATTTT	CASSLFERTDTQYF
14	.	TRBD1	TRBJ1-1	TRBV28	TGTGCCAGCAGACAAGGACAGGGGGTCACTGAAGCTTTCTTT	CASRQGQGVTEAFF
13	.	.	TRBJ1-1	TRBV18	TGTGCCAGCTCCATCGACAAGAACACTGAAGCTTTCTTT	CASSIDKNTEAFF
12	.	.	TRBJ2-7	TRBV23-1	TGCGCCGGCAAGAAGCAACCCTACGAGCAGTACTTC	CAGKKQPYEQYF
13	.	.	TRBJ1-5	TRBV12-3/TRBV12-4	TGTGCCAGCAGTTTTCTTAACAATCAGCCCCAGCATTTT	CASSFLNNQPQHF
15	.	.	TRBJ1-3	TRBV30	TGTGCCTGGTCCACCGGGAGGGCGTATTGGAACACCATATATTTT	CAWSTGRAYWNTIYF
12	.	.	TRBJ2-7	TRBV30	TGTGCCTGGAGTAGTGGGGAGCACGAGCAGTACTTC	CAWSSGEHEQYF
13	.	TRBD1	TRBJ1-2	TRBV19	TGTGCCAGCCGGGACAGGGGGCTCTATGGCTACACCTTC	CASRDRGLYGYTF
16	.	.	TRBJ2-2	TRBV6-5	TGTGCCGGCAGTTATTTCTTCGGGACGAACACCGGGGAGCTGTTTTTT	CAGSYFFGTNTGELFF
16	.	TRBD1	TRBJ2-1	TRBV7-8	TGTGCCAGCAGCTTACTTAGACAGGGGGGCTACAATGAGCAGTTCTTC	CASSLLRQGGYNEQFF
13	.	.	TRBJ1-1	TRBV28	TGTGCCGGATGGGGTACAGGCGATACTGAAGCTTTCTTT	CAGWGTGDTEAFF
15	.	.	TRBJ1-5	TRBV11-3	TGTGCCAGCAGCTGGCAGGGGATTGTTGGACAGCCCCAGCATTTT	CASSWQGIVGQPQHF
16	.	.	TRBJ2-1	TRBV9	TGTGCCAGCAGCCCTCCAGGGGGGAGAGAGTGGAATGAGCAGTTCTTC	CASSPPGGREWNEQFF
16	.	.	TRBJ1-2	TRBV28	TGTGCCAGCAGTTTCATCCTACCGACTCGTTCCTATGGCTACACCTTC	CASSFILPTRSYGYTF
17	.	TRBD1	TRBJ1-1	TRBV28	TGTGCCAGCAGTTGGTCGAGAAAGGGGGCCGCGAACACTGAAGCTTTCTTT	CASSWSRKGAANTEAFF
15	.	.	TRBJ2-2	TRBV18	TGTGCCAGCTCACCTGACCCAGGGAACACCGGGGAGCTGTTTTTT	CASSPDPGNTGELFF
11	.	.	TRBJ1-2	TRBV30	TGTGCCTGGAAGCAAGACTATGGCTACACCTTC	CAWKQDYGYTF
13	.	.	TRBJ1-5	TRBV27	TGTGCCAGCAGTTTCGCGGGGGGTCAGCCCCAGCATTTT	CASSFAGGQPQHF
15	.	TRBD2	TRBJ2-1	TRBV7-2	TGTGCCAGCAGCCAACGGGGGGGCCTTTACAATGAGCAGTTCTTC	CASSQRGGLYNEQFF
16	.	TRBD1	TRBJ2-7	TRBV30	TGTGCCTGGAGTCAATCTACCCGGGACAGTCAACACGAGCAGTACTTC	CAWSQSTRDSQHEQYF